Listed here are 17 T cell receptor beta chains from one sample, sequenced in a study of cytomegalovirus exposure and HLA in healthy donors. The PCR had 60 Vbeta and 13 Jbeta primers. TCRdb keeps only in-frame clones here, not all; method: immunoSEQ multiplex PCR. This sample carries around 60,000 clones, over 60% of them seen once, and the ten largest clones take 20% to 30%. Sequenced input: PBMCs. The receptors originated from a man aged 45-65 years in good health and CMV-seropositive.

V gene TRBV5-1 combines with J gene TRBJ1-1; no definite D call. CDR3 length: 14 amino acids. Germline CDR1 and CDR2: SGHRS and YFSETQ. The germline V and J ends were trimmed by 0 bases and 2 bases, with 8 bases remaining between them. The CDR3: CASSLGRGNTEAFF. CDR3 DNA sequence: TGCGCCAGCAGCTTGGGACGGGGAAACACTGAAGCTTTCTTT. The full variable domain, its missing parts supplied by reference TRBV5-1 and TRBJ1-1, is KAGVTQTPRYLIKTRGQQVTLSCSPISGHRSVSWYQQTPGQGLQFLFEYFSETQRNKGNFPGRFSGRQFSNSRSEMNVSTLELGDSALYLCASSLGRGNTEAFFGQGTRLTVV.

This clone came up once. The chain combines TRBV7-2 with TRBJ2-5, with TRBD2 identical over 15 bases. After removal of 1 base from V and 5 bases from J, the junction contained 2 bases not matched to a gene. The V gene's germline CDR1 is SGHTA and CDR2 FQGNSA. The CDR3 totals 16 residues. The CDR3 reads CASSLEGLAGGETQYF. CDR3 in DNA: TGTGCCAGCAGCTTAGAGGGACTAGCGGGGGGTGAGACCCAGTACTTC.

The J gene is TRBJ2-5, the V gene TRBV9, with TRBD2 matching over 11 bases. The CDR3 sequence is 16 residues long. Looked up from germline, CDR1 is SGDLS and CDR2 is YYNGEE. Germline trimming cut 0 bases from V and 1 base from J; bases unmatched to any gene: 2. The CDR3 loop is CASSVGGLAGQETQYF. The CDR3 DNA reads as TGTGCCAGCAGCGTAGGCGGACTAGCGGGCCAAGAGACCCAGTACTTC.

The V gene is TRBV5-1, the J gene TRBJ1-6, with D possibly matching TRBD1 (5 bases). V was shortened by 4 bases and J by 5 bases, with 16 bases between the two germline ends. CDR1 and CDR2 (germline): SGHRS, YFSETQ. The CDR3 extends over 16 amino acids. CDR3 sequence reads: CASSLLYPGNNSPLHF. CDR3 sequence (DNA): TGCGCCAGCAGCCTGCTCTATCCAGGGAATAATTCACCCCTCCACTTT.

The chain joins TRBV27 to TRBJ2-7; TRBD2 aligns across 15 bases. The J segment lost 7 bases and the V segment lost 2 bases, leaving 15 bases of the junction unmatched. Germline V gene lookup returns CDR1 MNHEY and CDR2 SMNVEV (reference sequence). This CDR3 contains 19 residues. Here the CDR3 DNA reads TGTGCCAGCAGTTTACTGGGACTAGCGGGAGGCCCTCGGGTGGGGGAGCAGTACTTC. Its protein is CASSLLGLAGGPRVGEQYF.

The V and J genes are TRBV27 and TRBJ1-4; 8 bases fit TRBD1. CDR3 length equals 15 residues. The trim removed 6 bases at V and 2 bases at J, leaving 5 bases unmatched. Looked up from germline, CDR1 is MNHEY and CDR2 is SMNVEV (reference sequence). The CDR3 protein is CASRIQGATNEKLFF. The CDR3 region has the DNA TGTGCCAGCAGAATCCAGGGGGCGACTAATGAAAAACTGTTTTTT.

This clone was found a few times. The rearrangement uses TRBV29-1 and TRBJ2-7; 11 bases are a match to TRBD2. From germline, CDR1 is SQVTM and CDR2 ANQGSEA. The trim removed 6 bases at V and 0 bases at J, leaving 4 bases unmatched. The CDR3 spans 14 residues. The CDR3 loop is CSVLLAGDSYEQYF. The CDR3 DNA reads TGCAGCGTCTTACTAGCGGGGGACTCCTACGAGCAGTACTTC.

The CDR3 protein is CASSQDRTGGASTEAFF. For the CDR3, the DNA is TGTGCCAGCAGCCAAGATAGAACAGGGGGCGCAAGTACTGAAGCTTTCTTT. This rearrangement joins TRBV4-2 to TRBJ1-1; 9 positions match TRBD1. Trimming at V came to 0 bases and at J to 5 bases, leaving 10 bases not matched to a gene. The CDR3 is made up of 17 amino acids. The germline V gene encodes CDR1 LGHNA and CDR2 YNFKEQ.

CDR3 coding DNA: TGCGCCAGCAGTCCAGGGGGAGTTAACTATGGCTACACCTTC. Its protein is CASSPGGVNYGYTF. This chain uses TRBV23-1 with TRBJ1-2, with 7 bases fitting TRBD1. TRBV23-1 is an open reading frame whose function is uncertain. V shed 4 bases, J shed 1 base, and the junction held 3 bases outside the gene matches. The CDR3 is made up of 14 amino acids.

In regard to this clone: One junction end does not reproduce the germline sequence, and a read error may be involved. This rearrangement joins TRBV5-6 to TRBJ2-1; tentative D call: TRBD2 (5 bases). Per the germline V gene, CDR1 is SGHDT and CDR2 is YYEEEE. CDR3 size: 12 residues. The CDR3 DNA reads TGTGCCAGCAGCTTACTAGAGGGCGAAATGATCTTC. Translating gives CASSLLEGEMIF.

The V and J genes are TRBV7-8 and TRBJ2-5; tentative D call: TRBD1 (5 bases). Germline V gives CDR1 SGHVS, CDR2 FQNEAQ. There are 14 residues in the CDR3. V was pared by 5 bases and J by 1 base, with 11 bases between. CDR3 in DNA: TGTGCCAGCAGCCCAGACAGCGTCCAAGAGACCCAGTACTTC. It is translated as CASSPDSVQETQYF.

V is TRBV18 and J is TRBJ1-1; D remains ambiguous. Trimming removed 10 bases at V and 1 base at J, with 13 bases between. Germline CDR1 is KGHSH and CDR2 is LQKENI. This CDR3 has 13 amino acids. The CDR3 DNA reads TGTGCCACCCCCCCCCGAGAGAACACTGAAGCTTTCTTT. Its translation is CATPPRENTEAFF.

This sequence joins TRBV9 and TRBJ2-5, with 7 bases aligning to TRBD1. The CDR3 is 14 residues long. V trimming: 2 bases; J trimming: 4 bases; junction bases outside the gene matches: 5. Germline CDR1 and CDR2: SGDLS and YYNGEE. The CDR3 loop is CASSVTGMGETQYF. CDR3 DNA sequence: TGTGCCAGCAGCGTGACAGGGATGGGAGAGACCCAGTACTTC.

The chain couples TRBV4-3 to TRBJ1-4, with D tentatively TRBD1 (6 bases). The V end was cut by 8 bases, the J end by 4 bases, with 17 bases between. Germline loops: CDR1 LGHNA, CDR2 YSLEER. This CDR3 has 15 residues. The CDR3 here is CASSQSQGINEKLFF. The CDR3 coding sequence is TGCGCCAGCTCCCAATCTCAGGGGATTAATGAAAAACTGTTTTTT.

The gene calls are TRBV30 and TRBJ2-5; weak D call: TRBD1 (6 bases). The germline V gene has CDR1 GTSNPN and CDR2 SVGIG (reference sequence). The CDR3 sequence is 14 residues long. Trimming took 1 base from V and 2 from J, leaving 11 bases between them. CDR3 in DNA: TGTGCCTGGAGTGGAGGACAGCCGCAAGAGACCCAGTACTTC. This translates into CAWSGGQPQETQYF.

The DNA of the CDR3 is TGTGCCAGTAGTACAGGGGTCCCCACCGGGGAGCTGTTTTTT. This translates into CASSTGVPTGELFF. The chain links TRBV5-5 to TRBJ2-2; TRBD1 aligns across 7 bases. Trimming removed 8 bases from V and 4 bases from J; junction bases left unmatched: 8. The germline gives CDR1 SGHKS, CDR2 YYEKEE (reference sequence). This CDR3 is built from 14 residues.

This clone was observed a few times. The V gene is TRBV2, the J gene TRBJ1-2; TRBD1 matches 11 bases. The ends lost 5 bases at V and 8 bases at J; junction bases unmatched: 10. Germline CDR1 SNHLY, CDR2 FYNNEI. The CDR3 contains 15 residues. CDR3 in amino acids: CASSPGQGAYRGYTF. DNA of the CDR3: TGTGCCAGCAGTCCAGGACAGGGGGCGTATCGAGGCTACACCTTC.